The entry below describes one TCR beta chain. Only in-frame clones appear in the TCRdb table, and some are missing; sequencing was by immunoSEQ multiplex PCR. The table has some 490,000 clones, 80% to 90% seen once. This entry is derived from a study of blood T cell repertoires in COVID-19. The overall study: COVID-19 samples collected from the United States, Italy and Spain covered acute and convalescent phases.

V lost 2 bases to trimming and J lost 11 bases, with 11 bases between them. Germline CDR1 reads MNHEY; CDR2 reads SVGAGI. The CDR3 spans 12 residues. Material for sequencing was peripheral blood. This rearrangement joins TRBV6-5 to TRBJ2-3; D may be TRBD1 (5 bases). The source of this sequence is a human donor in a cohort sampled during active COVID-19. CDR3 in amino acids: CASSYPQGRQYF. The CDR3 DNA is TGTGCCAGCAGTTACCCGCAGGGTCGGCAGTATTTT.